This record covers a single T cell receptor beta chain. The antigen it binds to is not known. The input lacks base qualities; no much larger clone sits a single base away. The germline V gene gives CDR1 as SGHAT and CDR2 as FQNNGV. The CDR3 measures 14 amino acids from cysteine to phenylalanine. The entry retains the CDR3 DNA only, 42 bases that are in frame from base 1. From V the trimming removes 1 base and from J it removes 0 bases, while the gene matches leave 0 bases of the junction unaccounted for. The sample is drawn from a study of OX40 agonist ivuxolimab in advanced cancers. With regard to the full study: The costimulatory receptor OX40 (CD134) was targeted by ivuxolimab, a fully human IgG2 agonistic monoclonal antibody. Intravenous ivuxolimab was administered to patients every 2 weeks at six dose levels: 0.01, 0.1, 0.3, 1.5, 3 and 10 mg/kg. Patients were allowed to have had prior anti-PD-1, anti-PD-L1 or anti-CTLA-4 therapy, and around two fifths of the dose-escalation patients had been treated with checkpoint inhibitors. The paper reports the monotherapy dose-escalation portion (N of about 47 patients) of the phase I ivuxolimab trial. Among the 50 to 55 dose-escalation patients, 19 had hepatocellular carcinoma, approximately 15 melanoma, 9 renal cell carcinoma and 9 head and neck cancer. The dose-escalation cohort was 82.7% male with a mean age of about 60 years, ranging from about 23 to 85. Partial responses occurred in three dose-escalation patients: two with cutaneous melanoma and one with hepatocellular carcinoma. Peripheral TCRbeta sequencing was intended to test whether TCR sequence diversity was altered and clonal T-cell expansion was caused by ivuxolimab.

Genomic DNA was isolated from the sorted cells so that the TCRbeta CDR3 region could be sequenced. TCRbeta CDR3 regions were sequenced using the immunoSEQ Assay. Drawn from immuneACCESS, this table holds only the in-frame rearrangements with V and J called that TCRdb kept. Clones are partly lost; checked studies trace under half to an unresolved V gene and leave the rest unexplained. Within this sample are 20,000 to 25,000 clones, with 80% to 90% of them counted one time only. Of the sample, around 25% is held by the ten largest clones. General findings and caveats noted by the study authors: Low levels of normalized T-cell clonal expansion were also seen in some patients who did not respond. On average, CD8+ T cells showed more expanded clones than CD4+ T cells after ivuxolimab. Which antigens the clonally expanded peripheral T cells were specific for was not determined. In partial responders in the 0.1-3.0 mg/kg groups, normalized peripheral clonal expansion was found to be among the lowest, especially among CD8+ T cells. Clonal expansion of both CD4+ and CD8+ blood T cells was observed from baseline to week 6 at doses 0.1 to 3.0 mg/kg.

The trial excluded patients who had a history of autoimmune disease or were on systemic immunosuppression. Peripheral blood for TCR sequencing was collected from all dose cohorts at baseline, on cycle 4 day 1, and on cycle 7 day 1. The samples were drawn from a first-in-human, open-label, multicenter phase I dose-escalation trial of ivuxolimab. Adults with locally advanced or metastatic melanoma, renal cell carcinoma, hepatocellular carcinoma or head and neck squamous cell carcinoma were enrolled in the trial. CD4+ and CD8+ T cells were sorted separately from peripheral blood before TCR sequencing.

Material: CD4+ or CD8+ T cells sorted from blood, obtained in a trial of the OX40 agonist ivuxolimab. The origin of this receptor is an adult with an advanced solid tumor such as melanoma, head and neck, liver or kidney cancer. The V and J genes are TRBV11-2 and TRBJ2-7, with 7 junctional bases fitting TRBD2. The CDR3 protein sequence reads: CASSLASGSYEQYF. The DNA sequence reads TGTGCCAGCAGCTTAGCTAGCGGCTCCTACGAGCAGTACTTC. The full variable domain, completed from the reference TRBV11-2 and TRBJ2-7 proteins outside the CDR3, reads EAGVAQSPRYKIIEKRQSVAFWCNPISGHATLYWYQQILGQGPKLLIQFQNNGVVDDSQLPKDRFSAERLKGVDSTLKIQPAKLEDSAVYLCASSLASGSYEQYFGPGTRLTVT.